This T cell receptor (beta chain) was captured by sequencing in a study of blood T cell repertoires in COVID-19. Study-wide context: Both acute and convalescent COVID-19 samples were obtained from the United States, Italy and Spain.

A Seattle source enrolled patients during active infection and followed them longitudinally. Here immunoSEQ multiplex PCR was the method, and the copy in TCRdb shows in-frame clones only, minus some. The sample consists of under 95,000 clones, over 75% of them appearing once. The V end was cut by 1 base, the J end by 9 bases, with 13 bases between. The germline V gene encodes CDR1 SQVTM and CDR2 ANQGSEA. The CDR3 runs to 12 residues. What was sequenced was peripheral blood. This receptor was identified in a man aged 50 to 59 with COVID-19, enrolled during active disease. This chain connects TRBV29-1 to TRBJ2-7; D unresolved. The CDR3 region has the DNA TGCAGCGTTGAAGGCTCCGAACCAGGGCAGTACTTC. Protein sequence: CSVEGSEPGQYF.